This TCR beta chain was documented in a study of cytomegalovirus exposure and HLA in healthy donors. CDR1 and CDR2 from the germline V gene are MNHNS and SASEGT. This CDR3 spans 12 amino acids. V lost 7 bases and J 2 bases, leaving 9 bases between the germline ends. Produced via immunoSEQ multiplex PCR; TCRdb's table is partial and in-frame only. The sample shows about 350,000 clones, around 87% of them seen only once. The rearrangement links TRBV6-1 to TRBJ2-7; D possibly corresponds to TRBD1 (5 bases). This clonotype was obtained from a woman aged 25-40 years in good health and CMV-seropositive. The specimen sequenced was PBMCs. The CDR3 DNA reads TGTGCCAGCACCCAGGGTCCCTACGAGCAGTACTTC. It translates to CASTQGPYEQYF.